Following are 19 T cell receptor beta chains from one sample sequenced in a study of tumor T cells in aggressive B-cell lymphoma (dated by TCRdb to the late 2010s). The library was made by the immunoSEQ multiplex PCR assay. The table was pulled from immuneACCESS by TCRdb, which kept in-frame rearrangements only. Such tables lose some clones; where checked, under half of the loss comes from unresolved V genes, and the rest has no known cause. A total of some 1,600 clones appear in this sample, 90% to 95% of them only once. The leading ten clones occupy 8.4% of the sample. What was sequenced was tumor tissue. Receptors originate from an adult with diffuse large B cell lymphoma. Some clones in this sample may be carry-over from other donors' samples.

The chain recombines TRBV7-6 with TRBJ2-5, with D possibly matching TRBD1 (6 bases). With 2 bases removed from V and 3 bases from J, the gap between germline ends came to 7 bases. Germline V gene data show CDR1 as SGHVS and CDR2 as FNYEAQ. The CDR3 consists of 13 residues. CDR3: CASSLPGEETQYF. The CDR3 nucleotides are TGTGCCAGCAGCTTACCAGGGGAAGAGACCCAGTACTTC.

The chain couples TRBV5-1 to TRBJ2-4, with 7 nucleotides matching TRBD2. In germline, CDR1 is SGHRS, CDR2 YFSETQ. V lost 3 bases, J lost 2 bases, and 2 bases stayed unmatched. The CDR3 length is 14 residues. The CDR3 is CASSSGGTKNIQYF. The DNA of the CDR3 is TGCGCCAGCAGCTCGGGGGGAACCAAAAACATTCAGTACTTC.

The J gene is TRBJ2-3, the V gene TRBV4-2; perhaps TRBD1 as D (6 bases). The length of the CDR3 is 15 residues. CDR1 LGHNA and CDR2 YNFKEQ come from the germline V gene. V was shortened by 8 bases and J by 1 base, with 16 bases between the two germline ends. CDR3 residues: CASATDGTRTDTQYF. Written as DNA, the CDR3 is TGTGCCAGCGCTACTGACGGGACACGCACAGATACGCAGTATTTT.

This clone has just one count. V is TRBV15 and J is TRBJ1-2, with 9 bases identical to TRBD1. This CDR3 contains 15 residues. Germline CDR1 is LNHNV and CDR2 is YYDKDF (reference sequence). J gave up 4 bases and V 1 base, and 4 bases lay outside the gene matches. The CDR3 is CATSRGKQGAYGYTF. Here the CDR3 DNA reads TGTGCCACCAGCAGAGGAAAACAGGGGGCCTATGGCTACACCTTC.

The V call is TRBV7-2, the J call TRBJ1-5, with 9 bases that match TRBD1. Trimming removed 2 bases from V and 9 bases from J; junction bases left unmatched: 8. The CDR3 contains 15 residues. The germline V gene has CDR1 SGHTA and CDR2 FQGNSA. The CDR3 DNA is TGTGCCAGCAGCTTAATGACAGGGGGACAGTTGCCCCAGCATTTT. Translating gives CASSLMTGGQLPQHF.

The chain combines TRBV28 with TRBJ1-6; D gene unclear. The CDR3 runs 15 residues. The germline V and J ends were trimmed by 6 bases and 3 bases, with 12 bases remaining between them. The V gene's germline CDR1 is MDHEN and CDR2 SYDVKM. The CDR3 here is CASSLLVFYNSPLHF. The CDR3 coding sequence is TGTGCCAGCAGCCTACTGGTGTTCTATAATTCACCCCTCCACTTT.

V usage is TRBV28 and J usage is TRBJ1-1; 8 bases are a match to TRBD1. The CDR3 consists of 15 residues. Germline CDR1 is MDHEN and CDR2 is SYDVKM. The ends lost 2 bases at V and 4 bases at J; junction bases unmatched: 6. Written as DNA, the CDR3 is TGTGCCAGCAGTTTACCCTACAGGGGGGGCACTGAAGCTTTCTTT. Amino acid sequence: CASSLPYRGGTEAFF. Combining the CDR3 with reference TRBV28 and TRBJ1-1 gives the whole variable domain DVKVTQSSRYLVKRTGEKVFLECVQDMDHENMFWYRQDPGLGLRLIYFSYDVKMKEKGDIPEGYSVSREKKERFSLILESASTNQTSMYLCASSLPYRGGTEAFFGQGTRLTVV.

This chain connects TRBV19 to TRBJ1-1, with TRBD1 as a possible D gene (5 bases). Trimming left V 4 bases short and J 4 bases short, with 10 bases between. The germline CDR1 and CDR2 sequences are LNHDA and SQIVND (reference sequence). The CDR3 covers 13 residues. Written as DNA, the CDR3 is TGTGCCAGTAGTACCCAGGGCGGCACTGAAGCTTTCTTT. It yields the protein CASSTQGGTEAFF.

The rearrangement joins TRBV29-1 to TRBJ1-5; D remains unclear. The V gene's germline CDR1 is SQVTM and CDR2 ANQGSEA. This CDR3 contains 12 residues. Trimming left V 4 bases short and J 5 bases short, with 9 bases between. The DNA for the CDR3 is TGCAGCGTTGGGCTCGGGGATCAGCCCCAGCATTTT. Translation: CSVGLGDQPQHF.

V is TRBV7-9 and J is TRBJ2-7, with 7 bases matching TRBD2. The CDR3 extends over 17 amino acids. CDR1 is SEHNR, CDR2 FQNEAQ, per germline (reference sequence). The V gene end was trimmed by 2 bases and the J gene end by 6 bases; junction bases not matched to a gene: 16. The CDR3 here is CASSLFGVGTKGAEQYF. DNA for the CDR3: TGTGCCAGCAGCTTATTCGGGGTAGGGACTAAGGGTGCCGAGCAGTACTTC.

The chain recombines TRBV27 with TRBJ1-2; D unclear. This CDR3 has 14 amino acids. Germline CDR1 is MNHEY and CDR2 is SMNVEV (reference sequence). Trimming left V 6 bases short and J 3 bases short, with 14 bases between. The CDR3 DNA follows: TGTGCCAGCAGATCACCCGGTTTATACTATGGCTACACCTTC. Protein product: CASRSPGLYYGYTF.

The chain recombines TRBV10-2 with TRBJ2-7, with D possibly matching TRBD2 (6 bases). The V and J ends lost 6 bases and 2 bases respectively, with 14 bases between them. Germline V lookup: CDR1 WSHSY, CDR2 SAAADI. The CDR3 has 14 amino acids. In nucleotides, the CDR3 is TGCGCCAGCAGAGAAAGCGGGCTCCCCTACGAGCAGTACTTC. This translates into CASRESGLPYEQYF.

The rearrangement links TRBV6-1 to TRBJ1-2, with D unclear. Germline V gives CDR1 MNHNS, CDR2 SASEGT. Trimming removed 2 bases at V and 8 bases at J, with 9 bases between. This CDR3 contains 12 residues. CDR3 sequence (DNA): TGTGCCAGCAGTGAAATGTGGGCGGGCTACACCTTC. This codes for CASSEMWAGYTF.

The chain combines TRBV5-6 with TRBJ1-1, with D perhaps matching TRBD1 (6 bases). The germline CDR1 and CDR2 sequences are SGHDT and YYEEEE. The CDR3 consists of 16 residues. V was trimmed by 2 bases and J by 0 bases, leaving 14 bases between them. The CDR3 nucleotides are TGTGCCAGCAGCTTCCAGGGGCCGGCCCTGAACACTGAAGCTTTCTTT. Translating gives CASSFQGPALNTEAFF.

This clone was observed a handful of times. The chain has TRBV19 and TRBJ2-7, with D perhaps matching TRBD1 (6 bases). The CDR3 sequence is 14 residues long. CDR1 LNHDA and CDR2 SQIVND come from the germline V gene (reference sequence). V shed 3 bases and J shed 3 bases, with 12 bases lying between them. CDR3 sequence reads: CASSIAQGGYEQYF. DNA of the CDR3: TGTGCCAGTAGTATCGCACAGGGTGGCTACGAGCAGTACTTC.

The chain links TRBV5-1 to TRBJ2-3, with TRBD2 matching 12 bases. CDR1 is SGHRS, CDR2 YFSETQ, per germline. The length of the CDR3 is 15 residues. V dropped 4 bases and J dropped 7; count of bases not matched to a gene: 7. Here the CDR3 DNA reads TGCGCCAGCAGCCCCGGACTAGCGGGACCCTATACGCAGTATTTT. Protein sequence: CASSPGLAGPYTQYF.

Only one count was recorded for this clone. The chain is built from TRBV27 and TRBJ2-1; 9 nucleotides align to TRBD2. Germline V lookup: CDR1 MNHEY, CDR2 SMNVEV (reference sequence). J gave up 4 bases and V 7 bases, and 14 bases lay outside the gene matches. This CDR3 comprises 17 residues. The CDR3 reads CASTSVGTSSGYNEQFF. As DNA, the CDR3 is TGTGCCAGCACCAGCGTAGGGACTAGCAGTGGATACAATGAGCAGTTCTTC.

This chain links TRBV2 with TRBJ1-1; perhaps TRBD1 as D (5 bases). CDR1 and CDR2 from the germline V gene are SNHLY and FYNNEI. V lost 4 bases and J lost 0, with 6 bases in between. There are 13 residues in the CDR3. CDR3 bases: TGTGCCAGCAGTGGACAGTTGAACACTGAAGCTTTCTTT. It specifies CASSGQLNTEAFF.

The rearrangement uses TRBV2 and TRBJ2-3; 7 bases are a match to TRBD1. The CDR3 runs to 13 residues. In germline, CDR1 is SNHLY, CDR2 FYNNEI. V was pared by 6 bases and J by 0 bases, with 0 bases of the junction left unmatched. This CDR3 reads CASRGQSTDTQYF. DNA of the CDR3: TGTGCCAGCAGGGGACAGAGCACAGATACGCAGTATTTT. Full variable domain (missing parts from reference TRBV2 and TRBJ2-3): EPEVTQTPSHQVTQMGQEVILRCVPISNHLYFYWYRQILGQKVEFLVSFYNNEISEKSEIFDDQFSVERPDGSNFTLKIRSTKLEDSAMYFCASRGQSTDTQYFGPGTRLTVL.